One sample yielded the 15 T cell receptor beta chains listed below, sequenced in a study of T-cell memory formation after mild COVID-19. Each CDR3 protein is one row after TCRdb ran MiXCR on the 5' RACE reads. The top ten hold about an eighth of the sample, which has about 210,000 distinct CDR3 sequences, 27% seen once. Sequencing was performed on PBMCs or a T cell subset sorted from them (not recorded which). These receptors were collected from an adult woman who had mild COVID-19 (a few samples of this study predate the infection). Cell type and time point are not known.

This clonotype was found a few times. The rearrangement joins TRBV12-3 or TRBV12-4 to TRBJ2-7, with TRBD2 identical over 13 bases. The CDR3 is made up of 14 amino acids. V dropped 5 bases and J dropped 11; count of bases not matched to a gene: 9. Here the CDR3 reads CASSRGLAGDAEYF. The CDR3 DNA reads TGTGCCAGCAGTCGAGGACTAGCGGGAGACGCGGAGTACTTC.

This sequence joins TRBV4-1 and TRBJ1-1; tentatively, D is TRBD1 (5 bases). From germline, CDR1 is MGHRA and CDR2 YSYEKL. The CDR3 length is 17 residues. The V gene lost 1 base and the J gene lost 2 bases, with 17 bases spanning the gap. This chain's CDR3 is CASSQALAYRFNTEAFF. In DNA, the CDR3 is TGCGCCAGCAGCCAAGCCTTAGCATACAGGTTCAACACTGAAGCTTTCTTT.

The chain recombines TRBV18 with TRBJ1-3, with unresolved D. V was clipped by 2 bases and J by 0 bases, with 5 bases between them. Germline loops: CDR1 KGHSH, CDR2 LQKENI. The CDR3 is 14 amino acids. CDR3 loop: CASSPINSGNTIYF. The CDR3 nucleotides are TGTGCCAGCTCACCAATCAACTCTGGAAACACCATATATTTT.

This sequence joins TRBV9 and TRBJ2-1; 12 bases line up with TRBD2. CDR3 length equals 16 residues. V gave up 3 bases and J gave up 7 bases; unmatched junction bases: 8. Germline V gene data show CDR1 as SGDLS and CDR2 as YYNGEE. CDR3 nucleotides: TGTGCCAGCAGCGCGACCGGGACTAGCGGGTTTAATGAGCAGTTCTTC. Translation gives CASSATGTSGFNEQFF.

The table lists this clonotype with a few counts. The rearrangement links TRBV6-1 to TRBJ1-5, with 10 bases matching TRBD1. This CDR3 comprises 16 residues. Germline loops: CDR1 MNHNS, CDR2 SASEGT. The J segment lost 7 bases and the V segment lost 4 bases, leaving 10 bases of the junction unmatched. CDR3: CASSGGTGEFRQPQHF. The DNA of the CDR3 is TGTGCCAGCAGTGGAGGGACAGGGGAGTTTAGACAGCCCCAGCATTTT.

This clonotype was seen a handful of times. The rearrangement uses TRBV7-2 and TRBJ1-1; 10 nucleotides align to TRBD1. The CDR3 is 15 residues long. The V gene's germline CDR1 is SGHTA and CDR2 FQGNSA. J was trimmed by 7 bases and V by 2 bases; bases with no gene match: 7. This CDR3 is CASSLSSGTGDEAFF. The CDR3 coding sequence is TGTGCCAGCAGCTTATCCTCCGGGACAGGGGATGAAGCTTTCTTT.

The chain uses TRBV6-6 and TRBJ1-1; D is unresolved. With 2 bases removed from V and 1 base from J, the gap between germline ends came to 2 bases. The germline gives CDR1 MNHNY, CDR2 SVGAGI (reference sequence). The CDR3 is 12 residues long. CDR3 DNA: TGTGCCAGCAGTTACAAGAACACTGAAGCTTTCTTT. This codes for CASSYKNTEAFF.

The V gene is TRBV9, the J gene TRBJ2-7; 9 bases are shared with TRBD1. The CDR3 length is 15 residues. Germline CDR1 is SGDLS and CDR2 is YYNGEE. V lost 3 bases to trimming and J lost 5 bases; unmatched junction nucleotides: 9. CDR3: CASSAGQGFGNEQYF. CDR3 sequence (DNA): TGTGCCAGCAGCGCGGGACAGGGATTTGGGAACGAGCAGTACTTC.

This clonotype has more than one count but fewer than ten. This sequence joins TRBV5-1 and TRBJ1-2, with D perhaps TRBD1 (6 bases). Germline V lookup: CDR1 SGHRS, CDR2 YFSETQ. V was trimmed by 0 bases and J by 6 bases, leaving 15 bases between them. The CDR3 sequence is 15 residues long. In DNA form, the CDR3 reads TGCGCCAGCAGCTTGGATCCGGGGGCAGGAGATGGCTACACCTTC. Its protein is CASSLDPGAGDGYTF.

This clonotype was recorded a few times. The chain links TRBV7-9 to TRBJ2-2; 7 bases match TRBD1. V lost 7 bases, J lost 0 bases, and 8 bases stayed unmatched. The germline V gene has CDR1 SEHNR and CDR2 FQNEAQ (reference sequence). This CDR3 has 16 amino acids. In nucleotides, the CDR3 is TGTGCCAGCACCCCAGGGGGACAGCCGAACACCGGGGAGCTGTTTTTT. As protein: CASTPGGQPNTGELFF.

The chain uses TRBV7-2 and TRBJ1-1; D possibly corresponds to TRBD1 (6 bases). CDR3 size: 16 residues. The germline V gene has CDR1 SGHTA and CDR2 FQGNSA. V dropped 1 base and J dropped 1 base, with 13 bases sitting between them. CDR3 sequence reads: CASSLGLVRGNTEAFF. The CDR3 DNA sequence: TGTGCCAGCAGCTTAGGCCTTGTCAGGGGGAACACTGAAGCTTTCTTT.

V is TRBV7-2 and J is TRBJ2-2; D gene ambiguous. Looked up from germline, CDR1 is SGHTA and CDR2 is FQGNSA. This CDR3 is built from 14 residues. V lost 5 bases, J lost 4 bases, and 11 bases lay in between. The CDR3 coding sequence is TGTGCCAGCAGCCGAGAACAGAGCACCGGGGAGCTGTTTTTT. As protein: CASSREQSTGELFF.

V is TRBV6-5 and J is TRBJ1-4; maybe TRBD1 (6 bases). CDR1 and CDR2 (germline): MNHEY, SVGAGI. With 7 bases removed from V and 5 bases from J, the gap between germline ends came to 14 bases. The CDR3 spans 14 residues. This chain's CDR3 is CASKPGTLNEKLFF. In DNA, the CDR3 is TGTGCCAGCAAACCCGGGACACTCAATGAAAAACTGTTTTTT.

This clonotype was counted only a few times. V and J are TRBV29-1 and TRBJ2-7, with 9 bases that match TRBD1. The CDR3 runs 14 residues. The V and J ends lost 5 bases and 1 base, in that order; junction bases with no gene match: 6. CDR1 and CDR2 from the germline V gene are SQVTM and ANQGSEA. CDR3 loop: CSVRPGTGSYEQYF. CDR3 nucleotide sequence: TGCAGCGTTAGGCCCGGGACAGGGTCCTACGAGCAGTACTTC.

The gene calls are TRBV7-3 and TRBJ1-1; D gene uncertain. This CDR3 spans 15 amino acids. Germline V gives CDR1 SGHTA, CDR2 FQGTGA. V shed 1 base and J shed 7 bases, with 16 bases lying between them. The CDR3 coding sequence is TGTGCCAGCAGCTTAAAAGGGCGGCTTCTGGATGAAGCTTTCTTT. It specifies CASSLKGRLLDEAFF.